A single sample is the source of the 2 T cell receptor beta chains below, sequenced in a study of Graves' ophthalmopathy and Graves' hyperthyroidism. Amplification of the TCR beta CDR3 regions used RNA transcripts (as template). An opening RT-PCR round employed HTBI primers and preceded a second-round multiplex PCR. Each CDR3 protein gets one entry after TCRdb re-called the multiplex PCR reads with MiXCR. The table records fewer than 650,000 distinct CDR3 sequences, over 20% of them present only once. Sequences were obtained from peripheral blood. The receptor source for this set is a young woman with stable Graves' hyperthyroidism. Some clones in this sample may be carry-over from other donors' samples.

This clonotype has just a few counts. The J gene is TRBJ1-1, the V gene TRBV6-1, with D perhaps matching TRBD1 (5 bases). The CDR3 contains 13 residues. Trimming left V 11 bases short and J 1 base short, with 14 bases between. Germline V lookup: CDR1 MNHNS, CDR2 SASEGT. The CDR3 DNA sequence: TGTGCCTCCCCGGGACCTCGGAACACTGAAGCTTTCTTT. The encoded protein is CASPGPRNTEAFF.

This clonotype appeared many times. The chain links TRBV27 to TRBJ2-5; TRBD2 aligns across 12 bases. Losses at the gene ends were 2 bases for V and 3 bases for J; bases not matched to a gene: 4. This CDR3 has 16 amino acids. Germline V lookup: CDR1 MNHEY, CDR2 SMNVEV (reference sequence). The CDR3 reads CASSLTSGRQEETQYF. The CDR3 DNA reads TGTGCCAGCAGTTTAACTAGCGGGAGGCAAGAAGAGACCCAGTACTTC.